Sequencing of this TCR beta chain was carried out in a study of shared clonotypes between healthy human individuals. Study information: Used for every donor were three CD4 naive, three CD4 memory, two CD8 naive and one CD8 memory plate. Study observations and caveats: Some naive CD4 clonotypes, roughly 5%, turned up in common across a few donors.

Comments on this clone: Its target is not known.

CD45RO negativity and positive selection for CCR7 defined naive CD8 cells, a population that excluded terminally differentiated effector memory CD45RA+ cells. Some 30,000 T cell genomes (roughly 220 ng DNA) went into each sorted-subset replicate. Generated by immunoSEQ multiplex PCR, the TCRdb table keeps only in-frame clones and is missing some. The sample carries roughly 2,000,000 clones, less than 95% recorded once. Sequenced: naive CD8+ T cells sorted from blood. The sequence came from a man younger than 35 in good health.

The CDR3 DNA reads TGTGCCAGCAGCTTGGCTGCGGTAGCGGTTCAGTACTTC. The encoded protein is CASSLAAVAVQYF. The V gene is TRBV5-6, the J gene TRBJ2-4, with TRBD2 as a possible D gene (6 bases). This CDR3 is 13 amino acids long. Germline-derived CDR1 and CDR2 are SGHDT and YYEEEE. V was shortened by 0 bases and J by 11 bases, with 12 bases between the two germline ends.